A single T cell receptor beta chain is shown here with its context. The data were taken from a study of blood T cell repertoires in COVID-19. Looked up from germline, CDR1 is SQVTM and CDR2 is ANQGSEA. The CDR3 consists of 13 residues. V was shortened by 7 bases and J by 1 base, with 13 bases between the two germline ends. Assay used: immunoSEQ multiplex PCR; TCRdb lists only in-frame clones, some missing. The table shows a few hundred thousand clones, with roughly 86% occurring only once. The V and J genes are TRBV29-1 and TRBJ1-1; TRBD1 might be the D (6 bases). The sample comprised peripheral blood. The source is a young man with active or convalescent COVID-19. The DNA for the CDR3 is TGCAGCGGACACACACAGGGGAACACTGAAGCTTTCTTT. The encoded protein is CSGHTQGNTEAFF.